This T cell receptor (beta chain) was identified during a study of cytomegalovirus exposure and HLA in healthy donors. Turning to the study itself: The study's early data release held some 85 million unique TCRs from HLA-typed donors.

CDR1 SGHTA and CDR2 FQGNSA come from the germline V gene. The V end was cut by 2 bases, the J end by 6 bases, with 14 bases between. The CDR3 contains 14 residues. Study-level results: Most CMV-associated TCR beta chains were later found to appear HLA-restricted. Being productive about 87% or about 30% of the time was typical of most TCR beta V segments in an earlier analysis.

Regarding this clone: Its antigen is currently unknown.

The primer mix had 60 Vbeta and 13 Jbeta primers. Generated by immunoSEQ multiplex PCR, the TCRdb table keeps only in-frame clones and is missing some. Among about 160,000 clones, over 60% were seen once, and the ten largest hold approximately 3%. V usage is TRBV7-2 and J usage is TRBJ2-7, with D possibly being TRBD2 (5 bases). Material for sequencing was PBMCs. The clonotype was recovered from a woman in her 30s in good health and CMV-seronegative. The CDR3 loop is CASSLLIGSGEQYF. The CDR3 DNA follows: TGTGCCAGCAGCTTATTGATAGGGAGCGGCGAGCAGTACTTC.